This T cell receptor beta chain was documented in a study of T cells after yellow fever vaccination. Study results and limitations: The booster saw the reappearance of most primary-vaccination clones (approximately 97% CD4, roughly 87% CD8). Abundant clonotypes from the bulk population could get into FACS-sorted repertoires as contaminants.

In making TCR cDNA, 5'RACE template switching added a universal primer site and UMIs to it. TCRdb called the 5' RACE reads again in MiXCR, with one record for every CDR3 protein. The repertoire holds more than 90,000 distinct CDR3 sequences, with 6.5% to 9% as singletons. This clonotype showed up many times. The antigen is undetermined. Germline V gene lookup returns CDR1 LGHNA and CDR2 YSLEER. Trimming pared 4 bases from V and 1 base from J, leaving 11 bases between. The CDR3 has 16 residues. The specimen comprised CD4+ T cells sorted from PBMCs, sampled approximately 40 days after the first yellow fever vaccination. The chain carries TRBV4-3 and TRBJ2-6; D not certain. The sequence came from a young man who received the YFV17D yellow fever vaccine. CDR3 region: CASSPSIPSGANVLTF. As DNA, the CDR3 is TGCGCCAGCAGCCCCTCTATTCCTTCTGGGGCCAACGTCCTGACTTTC.